The 12 T cell receptor beta chains given below trace back to one sample, sequenced in a study of blood T cell repertoires in COVID-19. Produced via immunoSEQ multiplex PCR; TCRdb's table is partial and in-frame only. In the table there are 150,000 to 200,000 clones, approximately 83% of which are singletons. Sequencing was carried out using peripheral blood. Receptor source: a human donor with active or convalescent COVID-19. The donor label of this sample is uncertain.

CDR3 amino acids: CASSPRRLVVGTQYF. The CDR3 DNA reads as TGTGCCAGCAGCCCAAGACGACTAGTAGTGGGTACGCAGTATTTT. The chain uses TRBV7-2 and TRBJ2-3; maybe TRBD2 (6 bases). Trimming left V 5 bases short and J 8 bases short, with 20 bases between. The length of the CDR3 is 15 residues. Per the germline V gene, CDR1 is SGHTA and CDR2 is FQGNSA.

The J gene is TRBJ2-6, the V gene TRBV9; possibly TRBD1 for D (5 bases). From germline, CDR1 is SGDLS and CDR2 YYNGEE. Trimming pared 6 bases from V and 2 bases from J, leaving 21 bases between. The CDR3 is 18 residues long. In nucleotides, the CDR3 is TGTGCCAGCAACGACCCACAGGCAGGCGGTCCTGGGGCCAACGTCCTGACTTTC. Translating gives CASNDPQAGGPGANVLTF.

The J gene is TRBJ2-7, the V gene TRBV28; weak D call: TRBD1 (5 bases). The V gene's germline CDR1 is MDHEN and CDR2 SYDVKM. V lost 6 bases to trimming and J lost 7 bases, with 22 bases between them. The CDR3 is 15 amino acids. The CDR3 loop reads CASRSVPWARGEQYF. Written as DNA, the CDR3 is TGTGCCAGCAGAAGCGTCCCTTGGGCAAGGGGAGAGCAGTACTTC.

The chain uses TRBV4-1 and TRBJ2-3, with TRBD2 matching over 12 bases. Germline V lookup: CDR1 MGHRA, CDR2 YSYEKL. After removal of 6 bases from V and 5 bases from J, the junction contained 6 bases not matched to a gene. CDR3 length: 15 amino acids. CDR3 in amino acids: CASRRLAGAVDTQYF. CDR3 DNA sequence: TGCGCCAGCAGGCGACTAGCGGGAGCGGTAGATACGCAGTATTTT.

J is TRBJ1-1 and V is TRBV5-1; D is perhaps TRBD1 (6 bases). The CDR3 contains 14 residues. Trimming removed 0 bases from V and 9 bases from J, with 15 bases in between. Germline V gene data show CDR1 as SGHRS and CDR2 as YFSETQ. CDR3 amino acids: CASSLVAGVAQAFF. The CDR3 region has the DNA TGCGCCAGCAGCTTGGTGGCAGGGGTCGCCCAAGCTTTCTTT.

The chain carries TRBV18 and TRBJ1-1; maybe TRBD1 (6 bases). In germline, CDR1 is KGHSH, CDR2 LQKENI. There are 18 residues in the CDR3. V dropped 3 bases and J dropped 0 bases, with 20 bases sitting between them. CDR3 in DNA: TGTGCCAGCTCACCCGTCCCCCTGGGGACAATTCTGAACACTGAAGCTTTCTTT. Protein product: CASSPVPLGTILNTEAFF.

Details on this clone: Because the CDR3 is missing its conserved closing phenylalanine or tryptophan, this is likely a read error. The DNA is omitted, as the CDR3 cannot be located on it reliably, and the CDR3 follows TCRdb's listing. The chain links TRBV28 to TRBJ1-2; the D call in the table, TRBD1, was not verified against the DNA. Germline V lookup: CDR1 MDHEN, CDR2 SYDVKM. 13 amino acids form the CDR3, both terminal residues included. CDR3 residues: CASSDPTVPRDFL.

This chain links TRBV5-4 with TRBJ2-7; 9 positions match TRBD2. Germline lookup yields CDR1 SGHNT and CDR2 YYREEE (reference sequence). This CDR3 has 15 amino acids. V lost 0 bases and J lost 2; bases outside the gene matches: 3. The CDR3 DNA sequence: TGTGCCAGCAGCTTGGCAGCTAGCGGGACCTACGAGCAGTACTTC. Its translation is CASSLAASGTYEQYF.

The chain's CDR3 is CASSPRGISTYEQYF. The DNA for the CDR3 is TGTGCCAGCAGTCCCAGGGGGATCAGCACCTACGAGCAGTACTTC. J is TRBJ2-7 and V is TRBV2; TRBD1 matches 7 bases. The CDR3 runs to 15 residues. The germline V gene has CDR1 SNHLY and CDR2 FYNNEI. The V gene end was trimmed by 5 bases and the J gene end by 2 bases; junction bases not matched to a gene: 9.

The genes are TRBV7-9 and TRBJ1-1, with D hard to call. The V gene lost 5 bases and the J gene lost 4 bases, with 17 bases spanning the gap. CDR3 length equals 15 residues. Germline CDR1 is SEHNR and CDR2 is FQNEAQ (reference sequence). The CDR3 is CASSLLVPPSTEAFF. DNA of the CDR3: TGTGCCAGCAGCCTGTTGGTCCCCCCTAGCACTGAAGCTTTCTTT.

The chain uses TRBV30 and TRBJ2-1; 9 bases match TRBD2. This CDR3 is 14 amino acids long. Germline lookup yields CDR1 GTSNPN and CDR2 SVGIG (reference sequence). With V trimmed by 2 bases and J by 4 bases, 3 bases remained unmatched. CDR3 DNA: TGTGCCTGGAGTTGGCGGGAGGGTTACAATGAGCAGTTCTTC. Protein: CAWSWREGYNEQFF.

J is TRBJ1-3 and V is TRBV6-5; tentatively, D is TRBD1 (6 bases). Germline CDR1 MNHEY, CDR2 SVGAGI. The length of the CDR3 is 14 residues. Between the trimmed V and J ends, which lost 7 bases and 0 bases, there was a span of 10 bases. CDR3 in DNA: TGTGCCAGCACTGGACAGAGCTCTGGAAACACCATATATTTT. Translation: CASTGQSSGNTIYF.